The T cell receptor (beta chain) under discussion was sequenced for a study of blood T cell repertoires in COVID-19. Whole-study context: Whether acute or convalescent, the COVID-19 samples came from the United States, Italy and Spain.

Participants were aged about 18 to 90 years, lived in about 26 US areas, and enrolled virtually. Cohorts were determined from participant-reported clinical history. The V gene lost 0 bases and the J gene lost 7 bases, with 16 bases spanning the gap. The CDR3 spans 15 residues. Germline V gene lookup returns CDR1 SGHNT and CDR2 YYREEE (reference sequence). Assay: immunoSEQ multiplex PCR; the TCRdb copy retains only in-frame clones and omits some. The repertoire holds about 200,000 clones, with around 81% as singletons. What was sequenced was PBMCs or T cells enriched from blood (not recorded which). The sequence came from a man aged 35-49 years who had recovered from COVID-19. The chain is built from TRBV5-4 and TRBJ1-2; D may be TRBD1 (6 bases). CDR3 nucleotide sequence: TGTGCCAGCAGCTTGGCTGACAGGCGTCCTAGTGGCTACACCTTC. Translation: CASSLADRRPSGYTF.